One and the same sample provided the 8 T cell receptor beta chains below, sequenced in a study of identical twins. MiXCR, run by TCRdb on the 5' RACE reads, gives a single entry per CDR3 protein. The table has 350,000 to 450,000 distinct CDR3 sequences, around 20% seen once. The material sequenced was naive T cells sorted from blood. The receptor source for this set is a man aged 50 to 59 in good health.

This clonotype was observed a few times. The chain couples TRBV6-5 to TRBJ1-1; D is unresolved. The CDR3 length is 13 residues. V shed 3 bases and J shed 2 bases, with 7 bases lying between them. Germline V gene data show CDR1 as MNHEY and CDR2 as SVGAGI. The CDR3 nucleotides read TGTGCCAGCAGTTATAAGGGTAACACTGAAGCTTTCTTT. This encodes CASSYKGNTEAFF.

This clonotype showed up many times. The chain carries TRBV4-3 and TRBJ2-7; D unresolved. Germline lookup yields CDR1 LGHNA and CDR2 YSLEER. V lost 0 bases, J lost 0 bases, and 9 bases lay in between. This CDR3 contains 15 residues. CDR3 bases: TGCGCCAGCAGCCAAGATATTCTAAGCTCCTACGAGCAGTACTTC. It is translated as CASSQDILSSYEQYF.

This clonotype was counted many times. The V gene is TRBV20-1, the J gene TRBJ2-7, with D tentatively TRBD2 (6 bases). The CDR3 is made up of 15 amino acids. Germline values: CDR1 DFQATT, CDR2 SNEGSKA (reference sequence). V lost 1 base and J lost 2, with 15 bases in between. The CDR3 is CSARVGLARPYEQYF. The CDR3 nucleotides read TGCAGTGCTAGAGTAGGCCTAGCGAGGCCCTACGAGCAGTACTTC.

Ten or more counts support this clonotype. The chain uses TRBV2 and TRBJ2-3; TRBD2 might be the D (6 bases). Looked up from germline, CDR1 is SNHLY and CDR2 is FYNNEI. The CDR3 covers 14 residues. CDR3 residues: CVTSPGAGTDTQYF. In DNA form, the CDR3 reads TGTGTAACCTCACCGGGAGCGGGCACAGATACGCAGTATTTT.

This clonotype was picked up a small number of times. The chain has TRBV4-1 and TRBJ2-5, with 8 bases fitting TRBD2. The CDR3 totals 14 residues. CDR1 and CDR2 from the germline V gene are MGHRA and YSYEKL. V was pared by 1 base and J by 5 bases, with 3 bases of the junction left unmatched. This CDR3 is CASSQVRGGETQYF. DNA for the CDR3: TGCGCCAGCAGCCAAGTACGGGGGGGTGAGACCCAGTACTTC.

This clonotype was detected ten times or more. The V call is TRBV10-3, the J call TRBJ1-2; 8 bases are shared with TRBD1. The CDR3 loop spans 14 amino acids. Unmatched junction bases numbered 4, after V lost 5 bases and J lost 2 bases. Germline V lookup: CDR1 ENHRY, CDR2 SYGVKD. The chain's CDR3 is CAISLTGANYGYTF. The CDR3 nucleotides are TGTGCCATCAGTCTGACAGGGGCAAACTATGGCTACACCTTC.

The J gene is TRBJ1-1, the V gene TRBV7-9, with D hard to call. This CDR3 spans 12 amino acids. V was clipped by 3 bases and J by 5 bases, with 7 bases between them. Looked up from germline, CDR1 is SEHNR and CDR2 is FQNEAQ (reference sequence). CDR3 sequence reads: CASSLYGTEAFF. CDR3 coding DNA: TGTGCCAGCAGCTTGTACGGGACTGAAGCTTTCTTT.

V usage is TRBV11-2 and J usage is TRBJ2-3; the D is unclear. The V and J ends lost 7 bases and 0 bases respectively, with 14 bases between them. There are 15 residues in the CDR3. From germline, CDR1 is SGHAT and CDR2 FQNNGV. CDR3 bases: TGTGCCAGCACCTTTACGAGATTGAGCACAGATACGCAGTATTTT. It codes for CASTFTRLSTDTQYF.